These T cell receptor beta chains were read from a single sample in a study of cytomegalovirus exposure and HLA in healthy donors. Only in-frame clones appear in the TCRdb table, and some are missing; sequencing was by immunoSEQ multiplex PCR. The sample has some 120,000 clones, around 80% seen once. The sequenced sample consisted of PBMCs. Every receptor here comes from a woman aged 18-30 years in good health and CMV-seropositive. CDR3s include the opening cysteine and the closing phenylalanine or tryptophan. Expanded clones are given a class, and other clones once, few, many or no size at all.

v_call,clone_size,j_call,cdr3_aa
TRBV18,-,TRBJ1-1,CASSPIAVNTEAFF
TRBV6-4,-,TRBJ2-2,CASSPEGGTTGELFF
TRBV11-2,-,TRBJ2-1,CASSFFPGLAGAMNEQFF
TRBV5-1,-,TRBJ2-3,CASSIGGSTDTQYF
TRBV7-9,-,TRBJ2-2,CASTKSGEGGELFF
TRBV7-9,few,TRBJ2-2,CASSSRQGTGELFF
TRBV27,-,TRBJ2-6,CASTASGANVLTF
TRBV28,-,TRBJ2-7,CASSLLQGAGEQYF
TRBV7-9,-,TRBJ2-2,CASLIESGGELFF
TRBV5-1,few,TRBJ2-5,CASSLATGGGGETQYF
TRBV5-6,few,TRBJ2-7,CASSHRTGEQYF
TRBV21-1,once,TRBJ1-5,CASSKEGGAGGNQPQHF
TRBV5-8,once,TRBJ2-1,CASSFFHEQFF
TRBV19,-,TRBJ2-3,CASSAGTGGDTQYF
TRBV5-6,once,TRBJ1-2,CASLTWGQVVGKYGYTF
TRBV28,-,-,CASSFWSYEQYF
TRBV5-1,few,TRBJ1-3,CASSLNPTGTAGNTIYF
TRBV19,-,TRBJ2-2,CASISRGETGELFF
TRBV5-1,-,TRBJ2-3,CASSLMAGGDTQYF
TRBV4-1,-,TRBJ2-3,CASSQESASGGNTDTQYF
TRBV4-1,-,TRBJ2-7,CASSPLAFSGLSSYEQYF
TRBV6-1,-,TRBJ2-5,CASSEGTGHQETQYF
TRBV18,-,TRBJ1-2,CASSPRREGYGYTF
TRBV5-1,few,TRBJ2-6,CASSSDSGANVLTF
TRBV5-1,-,TRBJ2-1,CASTTGGEYNEQFF
TRBV9,-,TRBJ2-2,CASDRTNTGELFF
TRBV5-1,once,TRBJ2-7,CASSFAGFSYEQYF
TRBV30,few,TRBJ2-3,CAWSVTGGDTQYF
TRBV28,-,TRBJ2-7,CASRPGQGSYEQYF
TRBV10-1,once,TRBJ2-1,CASSELAGAVDDEQFF
TRBV6-5,-,TRBJ2-1,CASSYMRSSYNEQFF
TRBV5-4,-,TRBJ2-7,CASSSGTRGEQYF
TRBV7-2,-,TRBJ1-2,CASSLTVGGSGYTF
TRBV6-1,few,TRBJ2-2,CASSEARADSSNTGELFF
TRBV5-1,-,TRBJ2-7,CASSRGRLQGSSYEQYF
TRBV10-2,-,TRBJ2-1,CASSAGEWGGLSEQFF
TRBV5-1,-,TRBJ2-5,CASSLAGGEETQYF
TRBV2,-,TRBJ2-5,CASSAPGEVQETQYF
TRBV11-3,-,TRBJ2-2,CASSLEWGDPTGELFF
TRBV4-2,-,TRBJ1-2,CASSQDTGDGYTF
TRBV6-4,-,TRBJ2-6,CASSVGQGISGANVLTF
TRBV5-1,-,TRBJ2-5,CASSGGTGGYQETQYF
TRBV6-5,-,TRBJ1-1,CASSPAMKTEAFF
TRBV5-4,-,TRBJ1-2,CASSRPAAADGGYTF
TRBV5-1,-,TRBJ2-1,CASSLLTGTSGGVEQFF
TRBV5-5,once,TRBJ2-7,CASSLEPGAYEQYF
TRBV6-1,-,TRBJ1-3,CASSEDRSSGNTIYF
TRBV19,once,TRBJ1-5,CASSIPGANSNQPQHF
TRBV7-8,few,TRBJ2-7,CASSLGQIYEQYF
TRBV2,-,TRBJ2-5,CASTGPKQETQYF
TRBV10-3,-,TRBJ1-1,CAISELTRGETEAFF
TRBV15,-,TRBJ2-7,CATSRDLTDYEQYF